This entry features one T cell receptor (beta chain) sequence. Clones were read by immunoSEQ multiplex PCR, and TCRdb kept only the in-frame ones, dropping some. This sample carries tens of thousands of clones, around 90% of them seen once, and the ten largest clones take over 1.5%. There are 15 residues in the CDR3. Germline CDR1 is GTSNPN and CDR2 is SVGIG (reference sequence). The data are from a study of T cell changes during pregnancy in multiple sclerosis. The sequenced sample was peripheral blood, obtained in the first trimester of pregnancy. The source of this sequence is a female donor with multiple sclerosis, enrolled in a pregnancy study. The genes are TRBV30 and TRBJ2-1, with 11 bases lining up with TRBD2. The CDR3 sequence: CACSGRAGRGNEQFF. CDR3 in DNA: TGTGCTTGTAGCGGGAGGGCCGGTCGGGGCAATGAGCAGTTCTTC.